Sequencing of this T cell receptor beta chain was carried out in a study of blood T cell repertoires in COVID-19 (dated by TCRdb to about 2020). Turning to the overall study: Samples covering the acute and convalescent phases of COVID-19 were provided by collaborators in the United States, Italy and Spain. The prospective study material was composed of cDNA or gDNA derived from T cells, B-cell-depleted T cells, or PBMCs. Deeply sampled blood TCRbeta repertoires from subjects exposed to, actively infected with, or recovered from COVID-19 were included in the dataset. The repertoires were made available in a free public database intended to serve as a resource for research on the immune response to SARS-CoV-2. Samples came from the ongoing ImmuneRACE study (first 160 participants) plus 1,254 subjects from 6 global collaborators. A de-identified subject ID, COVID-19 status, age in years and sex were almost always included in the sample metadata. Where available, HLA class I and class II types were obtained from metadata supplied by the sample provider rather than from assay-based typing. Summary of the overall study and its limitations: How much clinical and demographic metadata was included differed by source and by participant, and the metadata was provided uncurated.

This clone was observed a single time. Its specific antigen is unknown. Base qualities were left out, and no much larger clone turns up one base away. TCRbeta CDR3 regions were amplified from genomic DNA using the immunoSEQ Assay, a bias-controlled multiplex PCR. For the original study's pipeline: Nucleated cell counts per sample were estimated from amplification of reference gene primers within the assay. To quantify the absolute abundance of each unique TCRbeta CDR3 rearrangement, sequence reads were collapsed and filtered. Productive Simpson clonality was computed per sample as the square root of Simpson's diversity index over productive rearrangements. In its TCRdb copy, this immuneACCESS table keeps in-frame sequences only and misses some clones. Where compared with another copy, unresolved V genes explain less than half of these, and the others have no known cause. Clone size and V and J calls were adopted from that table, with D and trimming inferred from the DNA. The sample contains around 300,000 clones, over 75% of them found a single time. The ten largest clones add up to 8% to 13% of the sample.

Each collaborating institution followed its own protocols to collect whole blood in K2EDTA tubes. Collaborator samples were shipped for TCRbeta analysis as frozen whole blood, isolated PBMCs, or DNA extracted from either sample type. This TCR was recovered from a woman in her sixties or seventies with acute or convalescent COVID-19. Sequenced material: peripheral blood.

The nucleotide sequence is given as TGTGCCAGCAGCCCTCTAGGGGCTTTAAATGAGCAGTTCTTC. Its protein is CASSPLGALNEQFF. The receptor chain draws on TRBV5-4 and TRBJ2-1; TRBD1 is possibly the D segment (5 matching bases). CDR3 length: 14 amino acids, cysteine to phenylalanine. Left in the record is the CDR3 DNA by itself, 42 bases read in frame from the first base. Sequences SGHNT (CDR1) and YYREEE (CDR2) are obtained from the germline V gene (reference sequence). V and J lose 4 bases and 7 bases, and a span of 15 bases separates them.